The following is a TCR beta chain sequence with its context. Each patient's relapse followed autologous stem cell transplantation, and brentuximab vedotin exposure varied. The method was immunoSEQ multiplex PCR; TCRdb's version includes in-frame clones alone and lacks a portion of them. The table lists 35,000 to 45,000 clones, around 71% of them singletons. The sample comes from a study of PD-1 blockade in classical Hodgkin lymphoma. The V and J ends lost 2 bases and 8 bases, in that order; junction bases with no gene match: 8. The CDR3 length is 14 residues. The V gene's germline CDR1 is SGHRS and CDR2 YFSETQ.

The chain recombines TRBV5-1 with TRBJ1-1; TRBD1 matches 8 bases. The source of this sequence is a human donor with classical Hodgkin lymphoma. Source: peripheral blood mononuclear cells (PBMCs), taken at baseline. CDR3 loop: CASSFSRGRVEAFF. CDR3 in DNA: TGCGCCAGCAGCTTTTCCAGGGGGCGAGTCGAAGCTTTCTTT.